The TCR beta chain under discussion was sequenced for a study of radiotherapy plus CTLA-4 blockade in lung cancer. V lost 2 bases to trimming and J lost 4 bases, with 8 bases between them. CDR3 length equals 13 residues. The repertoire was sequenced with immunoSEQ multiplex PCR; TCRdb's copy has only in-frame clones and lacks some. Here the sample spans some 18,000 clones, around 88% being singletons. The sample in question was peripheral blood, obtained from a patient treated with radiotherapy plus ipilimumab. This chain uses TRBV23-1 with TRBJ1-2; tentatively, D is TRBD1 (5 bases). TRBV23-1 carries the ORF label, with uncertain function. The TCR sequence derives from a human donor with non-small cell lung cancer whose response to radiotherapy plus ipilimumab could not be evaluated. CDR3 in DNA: TGCGCCAGCAGTCAAGACAGCCTCTATGGCTACACCTTC. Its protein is CASSQDSLYGYTF.